These 24 T cell receptor beta chains were all obtained from the same sample, sequenced in a study of OX40 agonist ivuxolimab in advanced cancers. Measured with immunoSEQ multiplex PCR; TCRdb has only the in-frame clones, and not every one. In the table there are about 93,000 clones, approximately 94% of which are singletons. The sample consisted of CD4+ or CD8+ T cells sorted from blood, taken in a trial of the OX40 agonist ivuxolimab. The receptor set was obtained from an adult with an advanced solid tumor such as melanoma, head and neck, liver or kidney cancer.

The chain is built from TRBV30 and TRBJ1-2, with D possibly matching TRBD1 (5 bases). Between the trimmed V and J ends, which lost 5 bases and 4 bases, there was a span of 14 bases. Germline CDR1 GTSNPN, CDR2 SVGIG (reference sequence). CDR3 length: 13 residues. The CDR3 DNA is TGTGCCTGGTGGTCCGGGGACGTCTATGGCTACACCTTC. Protein sequence: CAWWSGDVYGYTF.

This chain links TRBV6-5 with TRBJ1-1, with a tentative D call TRBD1 (6 bases). Germline lookup yields CDR1 MNHEY and CDR2 SVGAGI. V dropped 5 bases and J dropped 5 bases, with 15 bases sitting between them. This CDR3 contains 14 residues. The CDR3 here is CASSPLGGRTEAFF. The CDR3 coding sequence is TGTGCCAGCAGTCCTTTAGGGGGACGGACTGAAGCTTTCTTT.

The V gene is TRBV6-5, the J gene TRBJ2-3, with D tentatively TRBD1 (6 bases). The CDR3 loop spans 14 amino acids. The V gene's germline CDR1 is MNHEY and CDR2 SVGAGI. V lost 6 bases and J 3 bases, leaving 13 bases between the germline ends. In DNA form, the CDR3 reads TGTGCCAGCAGCCTTTACAGGGAGACAGATACGCAGTATTTT. Translating it yields CASSLYRETDTQYF.

The chain joins TRBV19 to TRBJ2-3; the D call may be TRBD1 or TRBD2 (5 bases each). The germline gives CDR1 LNHDA, CDR2 SQIVND (reference sequence). The germline V and J ends were trimmed by 11 bases and 11 bases, with 20 bases remaining between them. CDR3 length: 12 residues. The CDR3 here is CAGRDGAGWQYF. DNA for the CDR3: TGTGCCGGCCGAGATGGGGCGGGCTGGCAGTATTTT.

The CDR3 loop reads CASRAAGGTDTQYF. The CDR3 DNA follows: TGTGCCAGCAGAGCCGCGGGGGGCACAGATACGCAGTATTTT. This sequence joins TRBV9 and TRBJ2-3; TRBD2 aligns across 7 bases. Germline V gene sequence: CDR1 SGDLS, CDR2 YYNGEE. The trim removed 5 bases at V and 1 base at J, leaving 4 bases unmatched. The CDR3 runs to 14 residues.

The CDR3 loop is CATSGQWGGNQPQHF. The CDR3 nucleotides are TGTGCCACCAGCGGACAGTGGGGAGGCAATCAGCCCCAGCATTTT. The chain couples TRBV15 to TRBJ1-5; perhaps TRBD1 as D (6 bases). V lost 5 bases and J 2 bases, leaving 13 bases between the germline ends. The CDR3 consists of 15 residues. Germline CDR1 and CDR2: LNHNV and YYDKDF (reference sequence).

The V gene is TRBV27, the J gene TRBJ2-5; D gene uncertain. Looked up from germline, CDR1 is MNHEY and CDR2 is SMNVEV (reference sequence). The CDR3 spans 13 residues. Trimming cost V 2 bases and J 4 bases, with 8 bases left between them. CDR3 protein: CASSLAVAETQYF. In DNA, the CDR3 is TGTGCCAGCAGTTTAGCCGTCGCAGAGACCCAGTACTTC.

The chain combines TRBV4-3 with TRBJ2-2; D is perhaps TRBD2 (5 bases). CDR1 and CDR2 from the germline V gene are LGHNA and YSLEER. The CDR3 spans 17 residues. V lost 3 bases and J 2 bases, leaving 16 bases between the germline ends. This CDR3 reads CASSHPDRGINTGELFF. The CDR3 DNA is TGCGCCAGCAGCCATCCCGACCGGGGAATTAACACCGGGGAGCTGTTTTTT.

The chain employs TRBV11-2 and TRBJ1-1, with D possibly being TRBD1 (6 bases). The CDR3 length is 14 residues. Germline CDR1 is SGHAT and CDR2 is FQNNGV. The germline V and J ends were trimmed by 6 bases and 5 bases, with 16 bases remaining between them. The CDR3 DNA reads TGTGCCAGCAGGGGCCCGGGGGCGCGGACTGAAGCTTTCTTT. Its protein product is CASRGPGARTEAFF. Based on the CDR3 plus reference TRBV11-2 and TRBJ1-1, the full variable domain is EAGVAQSPRYKIIEKRQSVAFWCNPISGHATLYWYQQILGQGPKLLIQFQNNGVVDDSQLPKDRFSAERLKGVDSTLKIQPAKLEDSAVYLCASRGPGARTEAFFGQGTRLTVV.

The chain links TRBV15 to TRBJ2-1; 11 bases match TRBD1. V shed 3 bases and J 8 bases; nucleotides not matched to a gene: 6. The CDR3 extends over 15 amino acids. From germline, CDR1 is LNHNV and CDR2 YYDKDF (reference sequence). The CDR3 sequence: CATSRGDRGIDEQFF. In DNA form, the CDR3 reads TGTGCCACCAGCAGGGGGGACAGGGGGATCGATGAGCAGTTCTTC.

The V gene is TRBV2, the J gene TRBJ2-7, with TRBD1 matching over 8 bases. There are 13 residues in the CDR3. CDR1 is SNHLY, CDR2 FYNNEI, per germline. Germline trimming cut 7 bases from V and 2 bases from J; bases unmatched to any gene: 4. The chain's CDR3 is CASNHRGTYEQYF. The CDR3 bases are TGTGCCAGCAATCACAGGGGGACCTACGAGCAGTACTTC.

The chain uses TRBV6-5 and TRBJ2-5; the D gene could be TRBD1 or TRBD2 (5 bases each). The J call may be faulty, since TRBJ2-7 better matches the DNA end. The V gene's germline CDR1 is MNHEY and CDR2 SVGAGI. CDR3 length: 12 amino acids. The DNA of the CDR3 is TGTGCCAGCAGTGGGACGCTTTACGAGCAGTACTTC. It specifies CASSGTLYEQYF.

The CDR3 region has the DNA TGTGCCAGCAGCGGGAATAGCGGGGGGCGGAACACCGGGGAGCTGTTTTTT. Its protein is CASSGNSGGRNTGELFF. This chain uses TRBV28 with TRBJ2-2; TRBD2 aligns across 10 bases. Germline values: CDR1 MDHEN, CDR2 SYDVKM. V shed 6 bases and J 1 base; nucleotides not matched to a gene: 8. CDR3 size: 17 residues.

V is TRBV27 and J is TRBJ2-7; 7 bases line up with TRBD2. Looked up from germline, CDR1 is MNHEY and CDR2 is SMNVEV (reference sequence). The J segment lost 2 bases and the V segment lost 5 bases, leaving 3 bases of the junction unmatched. This CDR3 has 13 residues. This CDR3 reads CASSPSGAYEQYF. For the CDR3, the DNA is TGTGCCAGCAGTCCGAGCGGGGCCTACGAGCAGTACTTC.

The V and J genes are TRBV9 and TRBJ1-1; 7 nucleotides align to TRBD1. This CDR3 region has 11 residues. Losses at the gene ends were 3 bases for V and 7 bases for J; bases not matched to a gene: 0. CDR1 and CDR2 from the germline V gene are SGDLS and YYNGEE. CDR3 sequence (DNA): TGTGCCAGCAGCGGACAGGGTGAAGCTTTCTTT. Protein product: CASSGQGEAFF.

The gene calls are TRBV6-5 and TRBJ2-7, with 7 positions matching TRBD1. The CDR3 totals 13 residues. The ends lost 4 bases at V and 6 bases at J; junction bases unmatched: 6. The germline V gene has CDR1 MNHEY and CDR2 SVGAGI. The CDR3 DNA sequence: TGTGCCAGCAGTTCCACCTGGACAGGCGAGCAGTACTTC. As protein: CASSSTWTGEQYF.

This chain connects TRBV4-3 to TRBJ2-2; D might be TRBD2 (6 bases). Germline V gene lookup returns CDR1 LGHNA and CDR2 YSLEER. The CDR3 length is 15 residues. Deletions cut 3 bases from V and 0 bases from J, with 8 bases between. The CDR3 DNA reads as TGCGCCAGCAGCCATGGGGGGTCGAACACCGGGGAGCTGTTTTTT. This codes for CASSHGGSNTGELFF.

The rearrangement links TRBV14 to TRBJ2-3; 12 bases line up with TRBD2. CDR3 length: 16 residues. Germline CDR1 reads SGHDN; CDR2 reads FVKESK. V gave up 1 base and J gave up 6 bases; unmatched junction bases: 5. CDR3: CASSQGLAGGLDTQYF. In nucleotides, the CDR3 is TGTGCCAGCAGCCAAGGCCTAGCGGGGGGGCTCGATACGCAGTATTTT. The whole variable domain, filled in from reference TRBV14 and TRBJ2-3, reads EAGVTQFPSHSVIEKGQTVTLRCDPISGHDNLYWYRRVMGKEIKFLLHFVKESKQDESGMPNNRFLAERTGGTYSTLKVQPAELEDSGVYFCASSQGLAGGLDTQYFGPGTRLTVL.

The V call is TRBV5-1, the J call TRBJ1-4; D possibly corresponds to TRBD1 (6 bases). CDR3 size: 15 residues. From germline, CDR1 is SGHRS and CDR2 YFSETQ. Trimming took 0 bases from V and 4 from J, leaving 10 bases between them. CDR3 DNA sequence: TGCGCCAGCAGCTTGGTAGGGGGAGTTAATGAAAAACTGTTTTTT. This codes for CASSLVGGVNEKLFF.

This chain connects TRBV4-2 to TRBJ1-1; the D is unclear. CDR3 length: 14 amino acids. V shed 3 bases and J shed 0 bases, with 8 bases lying between them. Germline CDR1 is LGHNA and CDR2 is YNFKEQ. CDR3 sequence (DNA): TGTGCCAGCAGCCAGTACCGTATGAACACTGAAGCTTTCTTT. It yields the protein CASSQYRMNTEAFF.

This rearrangement joins TRBV27 to TRBJ2-3, with TRBD2 matching over 11 bases. Germline V gene sequence: CDR1 MNHEY, CDR2 SMNVEV (reference sequence). The CDR3 totals 16 residues. V was pared by 6 bases and J by 5 bases, with 10 bases of the junction left unmatched. The CDR3 sequence is CASRPGTSGFLDTQYF. The CDR3 DNA is TGTGCCAGCAGACCCGGGACTAGCGGTTTTCTAGATACGCAGTATTTT.

The V call is TRBV10-2, the J call TRBJ2-7; a possible D gene is TRBD1 (5 bases). The V end was cut by 3 bases, the J end by 1 base, with 16 bases between. The germline V gene has CDR1 WSHSY and CDR2 SAAADI. The length of the CDR3 is 16 residues. CDR3 protein: CASSDDSLLISYEQYF. Written as DNA, the CDR3 is TGCGCCAGCAGTGATGACAGTCTTCTTATATCCTACGAGCAGTACTTC.

J is TRBJ1-5 and V is TRBV23-1; no reliable D call. TRBV23-1 is sorted into the ORF group, with uncertain function. Deletions cut 0 bases from V and 3 bases from J, with 12 bases between. This CDR3 contains 16 residues. The CDR3 bases are TGCGCCAGCAGTCAATCGGGCGGGCGCAACAATCAGCCCCAGCATTTT. Its protein is CASSQSGGRNNQPQHF.

This chain links TRBV5-5 with TRBJ2-7; the D gene is possibly TRBD2 (6 bases). The V gene's germline CDR1 is SGHKS and CDR2 YYEKEE (reference sequence). V gave up 6 bases and J gave up 2 bases, with 12 bases separating them. CDR3 length: 13 amino acids. CDR3 coding DNA: TGTGCCAGCAACCCCAGCGGGCCCTACGAGCAGTACTTC. Its protein product is CASNPSGPYEQYF.